Below are 31 T cell receptor beta chains sequenced from a single sample in a study of response to subunit inactivated influenza vaccine. One entry per CDR3 protein results from TCRdb running MiXCR on the RT-PCR reads. The table lists about 480,000 distinct CDR3 sequences, 25% of them singletons, with 1.9% in the top ten. Sequencing was performed on CD4+ T cells sorted from PBMCs, taken around 5 days after vaccination. Receptors originate from a man aged 45-65 years who received an inactivated influenza vaccine.

This clonotype has only a few counts. V is TRBV6-2 or TRBV6-3 and J is TRBJ2-6, with TRBD1 matching 7 bases. V trimming: 6 bases; J trimming: 0 bases; junction bases outside the gene matches: 11. CDR1 MNHEY and CDR2 SVGEGT come from the germline V gene. The CDR3 has 18 residues. The CDR3: CASRSPTGSSSGANVLTF. Here the CDR3 DNA reads TGTGCCAGCAGATCGCCGACAGGGTCTAGCTCTGGGGCCAACGTCCTGACTTTC.

The CDR3 loop is CASSLGRQGGEQYF. The CDR3 region has the DNA TGTGCCAGCAGCTTAGGTAGGCAGGGCGGCGAGCAGTACTTC. J is TRBJ2-7 and V is TRBV7-9; D is possibly TRBD1 (5 bases). The V gene lost 1 base and the J gene lost 6 bases, with 13 bases spanning the gap. CDR3 length: 14 residues. Germline V gives CDR1 SEHNR, CDR2 FQNEAQ (reference sequence).

This clonotype was seen more than once but under ten times. The chain couples TRBV4-3 to TRBJ1-3; no reliable D call. CDR3 length: 15 amino acids. Germline loops: CDR1 LGHNA, CDR2 YSLEER. V shed 0 bases and J shed 9 bases, with 15 bases lying between them. The CDR3 loop is CASSQERTRRVTIYF. In DNA, the CDR3 is TGCGCCAGCAGCCAAGAGCGGACGCGGCGGGTCACCATATATTTT.

This chain uses TRBV29-1 with TRBJ1-1, with TRBD1 matching 7 bases. The junction had 19 bases not matched to a gene; V was cut back by 6 bases and J by 3 bases. Germline CDR1 and CDR2: SQVTM and ANQGSEA. CDR3 length equals 17 residues. CDR3 amino acids: CSVRDRLLRVGDTEAFF. In DNA form, the CDR3 reads TGCAGCGTCCGGGACAGATTATTAAGAGTAGGAGACACTGAAGCTTTCTTT.

This clonotype appeared a few times. This sequence joins TRBV18 and TRBJ1-2, with D hard to call. V lost 3 bases and J 8 bases, leaving 13 bases between the germline ends. Germline V lookup: CDR1 KGHSH, CDR2 LQKENI. This CDR3 spans 13 amino acids. DNA for the CDR3: TGTGCCAGCTCACCTCCGGGATCCGAAGGCTACACCTTC. It is translated as CASSPPGSEGYTF.

There are many counts of this clonotype. J is TRBJ2-3 and V is TRBV7-2; D is undetermined. This CDR3 comprises 12 residues. The germline V and J ends were trimmed by 4 bases and 2 bases, with 4 bases remaining between them. The germline CDR1 and CDR2 sequences are SGHTA and FQGNSA. DNA for the CDR3: TGTGCCAGCAGCTCGCTCACAGATACGCAGTATTTT. Translated, it gives CASSSLTDTQYF.

The chain uses TRBV27 and TRBJ1-4, with D possibly TRBD1 on 5 matching bases. This CDR3 is built from 13 residues. Germline V gene sequence: CDR1 MNHEY, CDR2 SMNVEV (reference sequence). V shed 2 bases and J shed 6 bases, with 7 bases lying between them. As DNA, the CDR3 is TGTGCCAGCAGTTTAATCAGGGATGAAAAACTGTTTTTT. Protein sequence: CASSLIRDEKLFF.

The rearrangement uses TRBV18 and TRBJ2-5; D is tentatively TRBD1 or TRBD2 (5 bases each). V dropped 4 bases and J dropped 2 bases, with 11 bases sitting between them. Looked up from germline, CDR1 is KGHSH and CDR2 is LQKENI. The CDR3 is 14 amino acids. CDR3 sequence reads: CASSRGTAQETQYF. The CDR3 DNA reads TGTGCCAGCTCACGTGGGACGGCTCAAGAGACCCAGTACTTC.

This clonotype was counted a few times. This chain joins TRBV20-1 and TRBJ2-7; 7 nucleotides line up with TRBD1. This CDR3 has 13 residues. Losses at the gene ends were 3 bases for V and 5 bases for J; bases not matched to a gene: 7. Germline V gene sequence: CDR1 DFQATT, CDR2 SNEGSKA (reference sequence). CDR3 sequence reads: CSASKGTANEQYF. The CDR3 nucleotides are TGCAGTGCTAGCAAAGGGACAGCAAACGAGCAGTACTTC.

The chain couples TRBV7-9 to TRBJ1-1; 8 bases fit TRBD1. Germline-derived CDR1 and CDR2 are SEHNR and FQNEAQ (reference sequence). The trim removed 1 base at V and 6 bases at J, leaving 10 bases unmatched. The CDR3 sequence is 16 residues long. DNA of the CDR3: TGTGCCAGCAGCTTAGAAGGAGGGACAGGCTATGCTGAAGCTTTCTTT. Its translation is CASSLEGGTGYAEAFF.

This chain uses TRBV7-2 with TRBJ2-4; either TRBD1 or TRBD2 may supply D (5 bases each). V was pared by 0 bases and J by 5 bases, with 11 bases between. Germline V gene lookup returns CDR1 SGHTA and CDR2 FQGNSA. There are 15 residues in the CDR3. The CDR3 sequence is CASSLAGTVENIQYF. As DNA, the CDR3 is TGTGCCAGCAGCTTAGCTGGGACGGTGGAAAACATTCAGTACTTC.

This clonotype was detected many times. This CDR3 reads CASSLLGTSLGEQYF. CDR3 in DNA: TGTGCCAGCAGCTTATTAGGGACGTCCTTGGGGGAGCAGTACTTC. The rearrangement links TRBV7-9 to TRBJ2-7, with D perhaps being TRBD1 or TRBD2 (5 bases each). The germline gives CDR1 SEHNR, CDR2 FQNEAQ (reference sequence). Trimming took off 2 bases at V and 7 bases at J, with 18 bases between the two ends. CDR3 length: 15 residues.

This chain uses TRBV20-1 with TRBJ2-7; D call uncertain. Trimming left V 0 bases short and J 5 bases short, with 11 bases between. This CDR3 has 13 amino acids. Germline CDR1 DFQATT, CDR2 SNEGSKA (reference sequence). The CDR3 DNA is TGCAGTGCTAGAGATATGAAAGGAGACGAGCAGTACTTC. Encoded protein: CSARDMKGDEQYF.

This clonotype was detected only a few times. V and J are TRBV7-8 and TRBJ2-1, with unresolved D. The CDR3 is 15 residues long. CDR1 is SGHVS, CDR2 FQNEAQ, per germline. The V and J ends lost 4 bases and 0 bases respectively, with 10 bases between them. Here the CDR3 reads CASSSKKSSYNEQFF. In DNA, the CDR3 is TGTGCCAGCAGCTCCAAGAAAAGCTCCTACAATGAGCAGTTCTTC.

This clonotype was counted between two and nine times. The chain carries TRBV6-1 and TRBJ1-2; D ambiguous. Deletions cut 6 bases from V and 7 bases from J, with 15 bases between. Looked up from germline, CDR1 is MNHNS and CDR2 is SASEGT. The CDR3 has 13 amino acids. This CDR3 reads CASSPRGKSGYTF. The CDR3 bases are TGTGCCAGCAGCCCCCGGGGAAAAAGTGGCTACACCTTC.

This clonotype was picked up many times. The chain combines TRBV27 with TRBJ1-1, with 7 bases aligning to TRBD1. With 8 bases clipped from V and 5 bases from J, the junction kept 11 bases outside the gene matches. Germline values: CDR1 MNHEY, CDR2 SMNVEV (reference sequence). CDR3 length: 14 amino acids. The CDR3 spells CASWTGLRGTEAFF. The CDR3 DNA is TGTGCCAGCTGGACAGGCCTGAGAGGGACTGAAGCTTTCTTT.

This clonotype has at least ten counts. The V and J genes are TRBV7-2 and TRBJ2-1; TRBD1 aligns across 9 bases. Germline V gene sequence: CDR1 SGHTA, CDR2 FQGNSA. The length of the CDR3 is 15 residues. The trim removed 5 bases at V and 4 bases at J, leaving 6 bases unmatched. The CDR3 protein is CASSPGQGTYNEQFF. The CDR3 DNA is TGTGCCAGCAGCCCTGGACAGGGGACTTACAATGAGCAGTTCTTC. The complete variable domain, with remaining parts taken from reference TRBV7-2 and TRBJ2-1, reads GAGVSQSPSNKVTEKGKDVELRCDPISGHTALYWYRQSLGQGLEFLIYFQGNSAPDKSGLPSDRFSAERTGGSVSTLTIQRTQQEDSAVYLCASSPGQGTYNEQFFGPGTRLTVL.

Many counts were recorded for this clonotype. The chain employs TRBV5-6 and TRBJ2-7; no clear D gene. Germline loops: CDR1 SGHDT, CDR2 YYEEEE. The V gene lost 0 bases and the J gene lost 3 bases, with 7 bases spanning the gap. There are 13 residues in the CDR3. CDR3 nucleotides: TGTGCCAGCAGCTTGGCCCAAGTCTACGAGCAGTACTTC. Translation: CASSLAQVYEQYF.

This clonotype was found once. The chain uses TRBV6-5 and TRBJ1-6, with D hard to call. Germline-derived CDR1 and CDR2 are MNHEY and SVGAGI. The V gene lost 2 bases and the J gene lost 8 bases, with 13 bases spanning the gap. This CDR3 is built from 15 residues. CDR3 nucleotides: TGTGCCAGCAGTTACGCCGGAGGGATCCATTCACCCCTCCACTTT. This gives the protein CASSYAGGIHSPLHF.

The chain links TRBV6-5 to TRBJ2-5; TRBD2 aligns across 10 bases. CDR1 and CDR2 (germline): MNHEY, SVGAGI. The V segment lost 1 base and the J segment 5 bases; nucleotides outside the gene matches: 7. The CDR3 runs to 16 residues. The CDR3 DNA follows: TGTGCCAGCAGTTACTTGGCTAGCGGGAGTCGGGAGACCCAGTACTTC. Its translation: CASSYLASGSRETQYF.

This clonotype has more than one count but fewer than ten. The chain has TRBV4-2 and TRBJ2-3; D might be TRBD2 (5 bases). With 0 bases removed from V and 4 bases from J, the gap between germline ends came to 14 bases. Germline V lookup: CDR1 LGHNA, CDR2 YNFKEQ. This CDR3 spans 16 amino acids. The CDR3 loop reads CASSQDRVSAADTQYF. The DNA for the CDR3 is TGTGCCAGCAGCCAAGATCGAGTTAGCGCAGCAGATACGCAGTATTTT.

The chain uses TRBV20-1 and TRBJ2-7; 10 bases fit TRBD2. The CDR3 has 15 amino acids. Germline V gives CDR1 DFQATT, CDR2 SNEGSKA (reference sequence). J was trimmed by 3 bases and V by 3 bases; bases with no gene match: 8. CDR3 nucleotide sequence: TGCAGTGCTAGGTCTTCCGCTAGCGGGAGCTACGAGCAGTACTTC. This translates into CSARSSASGSYEQYF.

Comment on this clonotype: Sequence at one end of the junction differs from germline and may be a read error. The rearrangement joins TRBV12-3 or TRBV12-4 to TRBJ1-4, with a weak D call TRBD1 (5 bases). This CDR3 is 15 amino acids long. The CDR3 DNA reads TGTGCCAGCAGGTTAAGGGACGGTTCTAATGAAAAACCGTTTTTT. It is translated as CASRLRDGSNEKPFF.

This clonotype appeared a few times. The rearrangement uses TRBV6-1 and TRBJ2-1; TRBD2 matches at 10 bases. V lost 7 bases and J lost 7; bases outside the gene matches: 16. The length of the CDR3 is 17 residues. Germline values: CDR1 MNHNS, CDR2 SASEGT. The CDR3 reads CASTYGGSGGAINEQFF. In DNA, the CDR3 is TGTGCCAGCACCTATGGTGGGAGCGGGGGGGCCATAAATGAGCAGTTCTTC.

In this sample, this clonotype turned up many times. The chain is built from TRBV20-1 and TRBJ2-6; D remains unclear. Trimming removed 5 bases from V and 0 bases from J, with 8 bases in between. Germline V lookup: CDR1 DFQATT, CDR2 SNEGSKA (reference sequence). This CDR3 is 14 amino acids long. CDR3 sequence: CSAPQFSGANVLTF. The CDR3 DNA follows: TGCAGTGCTCCGCAGTTCTCTGGGGCCAACGTCCTGACTTTC.

This clonotype was seen a handful of times. This sequence joins TRBV10-3 and TRBJ2-5, with 8 bases identical to TRBD2. This CDR3 is 17 amino acids long. The germline V gene encodes CDR1 ENHRY and CDR2 SYGVKD. Trimming removed 4 bases from V and 1 base from J; junction bases left unmatched: 11. The CDR3 coding sequence is TGTGCCATCAGTGCCAGTGTAATAGCGGGACGCCAAGAGACCCAGTACTTC. Translation: CAISASVIAGRQETQYF.

The chain carries TRBV10-3 and TRBJ2-2, with D possibly matching TRBD1 (5 bases). In germline, CDR1 is ENHRY, CDR2 SYGVKD. CDR3 length: 15 amino acids. Deletions cut 4 bases from V and 0 bases from J, with 9 bases between. For the CDR3, the DNA is TGTGCCATCAGTGGACAGCGCGCGAACACCGGGGAGCTGTTTTTT. As protein: CAISGQRANTGELFF.

This clonotype was recorded once. J is TRBJ2-7 and V is TRBV12-3 or TRBV12-4; 9 bases match TRBD1. V trimming: 6 bases; J trimming: 6 bases; junction bases outside the gene matches: 12. This CDR3 has 15 residues. In DNA, the CDR3 is TGTGCCAGCAGCAATCCCGGGACAGGGTCAAGCGAGCAGTACTTC. Translated, it gives CASSNPGTGSSEQYF.

The CDR3 is CASGLEDGRNSPLHF. For the CDR3, the DNA is TGTGCCAGCGGCCTCGAAGACGGTCGCAATTCACCCCTCCACTTT. The chain carries TRBV9 and TRBJ1-6; the D is unclear. The CDR3 has 15 amino acids. Germline V gene lookup returns CDR1 SGDLS and CDR2 YYNGEE. Trimming removed 7 bases from V and 7 bases from J, with 18 bases in between.

This rearrangement joins TRBV5-1 to TRBJ2-7; 11 positions agree with TRBD1. CDR3 length: 14 residues. Per germline, CDR1 SGHRS and CDR2 YFSETQ. The trim removed 4 bases at V and 6 bases at J, leaving 6 bases unmatched. The CDR3 region has the DNA TGCGCCAGCAGCCTCCGGGACAGGGGGTTCGAGCAGTACTTC. Amino acid sequence: CASSLRDRGFEQYF.

The chain has TRBV11-1 and TRBJ2-2; 8 positions agree with TRBD1. The ends lost 3 bases at V and 4 bases at J; junction bases unmatched: 4. CDR3 length: 15 residues. Germline CDR1 reads SGHAT; CDR2 reads FQDESV (reference sequence). The DNA of the CDR3 is TGTGCCAGCAGCTTCGGACAGGGCGGCACCGGGGAGCTGTTTTTT. Encoded protein: CASSFGQGGTGELFF.